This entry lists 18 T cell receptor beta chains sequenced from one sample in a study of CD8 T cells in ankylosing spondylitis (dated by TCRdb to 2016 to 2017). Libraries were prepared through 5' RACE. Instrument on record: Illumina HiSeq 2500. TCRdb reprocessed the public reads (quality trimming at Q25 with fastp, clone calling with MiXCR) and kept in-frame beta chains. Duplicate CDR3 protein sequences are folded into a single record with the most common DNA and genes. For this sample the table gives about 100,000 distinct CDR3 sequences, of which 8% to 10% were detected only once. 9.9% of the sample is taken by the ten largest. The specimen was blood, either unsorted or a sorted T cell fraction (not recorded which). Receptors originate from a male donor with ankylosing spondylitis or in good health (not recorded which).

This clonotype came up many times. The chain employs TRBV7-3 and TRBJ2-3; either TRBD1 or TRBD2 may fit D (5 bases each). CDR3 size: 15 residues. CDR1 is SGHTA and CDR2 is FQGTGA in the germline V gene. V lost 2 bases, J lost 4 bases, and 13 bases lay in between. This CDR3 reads CASSLGDPGADTQYF. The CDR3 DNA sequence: TGTGCCAGCAGCTTAGGGGACCCAGGCGCAGATACGCAGTATTTT.

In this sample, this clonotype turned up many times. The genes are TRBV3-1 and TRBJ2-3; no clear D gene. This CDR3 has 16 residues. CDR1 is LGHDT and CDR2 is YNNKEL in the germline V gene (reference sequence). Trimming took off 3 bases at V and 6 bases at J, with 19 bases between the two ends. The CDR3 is CASSQQIISTDDTQYF. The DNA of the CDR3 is TGTGCCAGCAGCCAGCAAATTATTAGCACAGATGATACGCAGTATTTT.

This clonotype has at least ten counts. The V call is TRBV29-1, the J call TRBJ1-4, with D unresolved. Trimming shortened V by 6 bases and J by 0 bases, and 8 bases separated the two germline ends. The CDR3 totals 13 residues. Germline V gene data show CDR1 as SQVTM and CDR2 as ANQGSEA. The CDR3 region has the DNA TGCAGCGTAAGAGGGTCAACTAATGAAAAACTGTTTTTT. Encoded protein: CSVRGSTNEKLFF.

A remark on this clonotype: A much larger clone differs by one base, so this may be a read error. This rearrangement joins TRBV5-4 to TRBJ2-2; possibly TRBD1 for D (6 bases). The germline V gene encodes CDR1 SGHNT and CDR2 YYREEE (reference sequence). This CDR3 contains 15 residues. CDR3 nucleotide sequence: TGTGCCAGCAGCGTGGACAGCCCGAACATCGGGGAGCTGTTTTTT. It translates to CASSVDSPNIGELFF.

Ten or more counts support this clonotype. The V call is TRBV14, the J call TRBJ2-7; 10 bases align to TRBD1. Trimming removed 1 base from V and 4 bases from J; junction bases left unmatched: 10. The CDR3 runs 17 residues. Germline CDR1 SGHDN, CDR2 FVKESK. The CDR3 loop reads CASSQGGDRGPGYEQYF. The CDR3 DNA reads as TGTGCCAGCAGCCAAGGTGGTGACAGGGGGCCTGGGTACGAGCAGTACTTC. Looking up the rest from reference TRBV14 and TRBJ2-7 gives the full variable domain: EAGVTQFPSHSVIEKGQTVTLRCDPISGHDNLYWYRRVMGKEIKFLLHFVKESKQDESGMPNNRFLAERTGGTYSTLKVQPAELEDSGVYFCASSQGGDRGPGYEQYFGPGTRLTVT.

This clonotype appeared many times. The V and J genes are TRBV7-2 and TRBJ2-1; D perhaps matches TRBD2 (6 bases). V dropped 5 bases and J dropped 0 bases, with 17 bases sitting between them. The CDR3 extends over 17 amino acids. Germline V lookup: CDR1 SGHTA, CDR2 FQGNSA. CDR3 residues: CASSRDKRVSSYNEQFF. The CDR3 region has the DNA TGTGCCAGCAGCCGCGATAAGCGGGTGAGCTCCTACAATGAGCAGTTCTTC.

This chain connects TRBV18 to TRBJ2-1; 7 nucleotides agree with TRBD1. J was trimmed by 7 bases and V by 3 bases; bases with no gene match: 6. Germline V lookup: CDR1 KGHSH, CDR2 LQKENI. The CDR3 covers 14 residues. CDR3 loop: CASSPRQGGNEQFF. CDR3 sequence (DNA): TGTGCCAGCTCACCTCGACAGGGTGGTAATGAGCAGTTCTTC.

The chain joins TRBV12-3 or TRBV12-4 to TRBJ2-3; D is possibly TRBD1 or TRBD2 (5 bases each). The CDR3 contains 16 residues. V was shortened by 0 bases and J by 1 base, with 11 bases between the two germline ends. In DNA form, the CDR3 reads TGTGCCAGCAGTTTAGCAACCGGGGCTCGCACAGATACGCAGTATTTT. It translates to CASSLATGARTDTQYF.

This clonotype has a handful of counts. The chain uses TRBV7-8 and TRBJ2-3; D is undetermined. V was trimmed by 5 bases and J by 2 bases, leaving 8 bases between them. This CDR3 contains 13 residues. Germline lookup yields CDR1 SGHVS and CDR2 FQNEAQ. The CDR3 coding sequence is TGTGCCAGCAGCCCGCTGGACACAGATACGCAGTATTTT. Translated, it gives CASSPLDTDTQYF.

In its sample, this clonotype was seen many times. The CDR3 coding sequence is TGTGCCAGCAGCTTATTTAAATACAATGAGCAGTTCTTC. This encodes CASSLFKYNEQFF. V and J are TRBV7-6 and TRBJ2-1; D gene unclear. V was shortened by 2 bases and J by 4 bases, with 6 bases between the two germline ends. CDR3 length: 13 amino acids. CDR1 is SGHVS and CDR2 is FNYEAQ in the germline V gene.

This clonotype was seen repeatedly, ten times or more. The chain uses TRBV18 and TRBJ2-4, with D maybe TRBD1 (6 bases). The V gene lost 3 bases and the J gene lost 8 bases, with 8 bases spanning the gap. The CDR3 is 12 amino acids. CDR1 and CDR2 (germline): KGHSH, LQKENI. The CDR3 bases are TGTGCCAGCTCACCCAGGGGAGACATTCAGTACTTC. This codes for CASSPRGDIQYF.

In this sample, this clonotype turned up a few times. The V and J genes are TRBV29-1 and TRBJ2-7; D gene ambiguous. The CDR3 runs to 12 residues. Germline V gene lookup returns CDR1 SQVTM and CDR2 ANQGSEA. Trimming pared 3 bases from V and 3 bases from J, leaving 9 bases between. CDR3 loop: CSVEGLGYEQYF. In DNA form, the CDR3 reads TGCAGCGTTGAGGGCCTTGGCTACGAGCAGTACTTC.

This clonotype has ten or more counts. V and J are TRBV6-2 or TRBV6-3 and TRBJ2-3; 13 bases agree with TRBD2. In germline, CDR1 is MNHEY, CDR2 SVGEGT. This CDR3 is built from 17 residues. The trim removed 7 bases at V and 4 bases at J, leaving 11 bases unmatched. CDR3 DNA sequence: TGTGCCAGCAATCCACCCCCGGGACTAGCGGGGTCAGATACGCAGTATTTT. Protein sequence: CASNPPPGLAGSDTQYF.

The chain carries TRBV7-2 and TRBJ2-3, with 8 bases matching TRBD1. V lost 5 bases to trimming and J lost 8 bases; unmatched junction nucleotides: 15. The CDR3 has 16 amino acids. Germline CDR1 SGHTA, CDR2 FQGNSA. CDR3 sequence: CASSVDRGGVTSTQYF. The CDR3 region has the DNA TGTGCCAGCAGCGTCGACAGGGGTGGGGTCACAAGTACGCAGTATTTT. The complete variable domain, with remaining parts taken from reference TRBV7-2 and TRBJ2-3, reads GAGVSQSPSNKVTEKGKDVELRCDPISGHTALYWYRQSLGQGLEFLIYFQGNSAPDKSGLPSDRFSAERTGGSVSTLTIQRTQQEDSAVYLCASSVDRGGVTSTQYFGPGTRLTVL.

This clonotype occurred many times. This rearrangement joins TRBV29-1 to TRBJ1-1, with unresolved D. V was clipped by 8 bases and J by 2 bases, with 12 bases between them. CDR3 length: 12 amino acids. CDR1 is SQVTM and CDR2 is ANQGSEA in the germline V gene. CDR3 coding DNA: TGCAGCTCCCGGGAGCCCAACACTGAAGCTTTCTTT. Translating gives CSSREPNTEAFF.

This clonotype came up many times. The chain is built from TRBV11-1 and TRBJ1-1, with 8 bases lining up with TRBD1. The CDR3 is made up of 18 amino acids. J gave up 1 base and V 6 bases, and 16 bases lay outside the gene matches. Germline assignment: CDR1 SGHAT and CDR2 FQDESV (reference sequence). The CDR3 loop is CASSSQTRPGQENTEAFF. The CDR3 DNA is TGTGCCAGCAGTTCCCAAACGAGACCGGGACAGGAGAACACTGAAGCTTTCTTT. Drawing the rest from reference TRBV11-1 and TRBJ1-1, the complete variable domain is EAEVAQSPRYKITEKSQAVAFWCDPISGHATLYWYRQILGQGPELLVQFQDESVVDDSQLPKDRFSAERLKGVDSTLKIQPAELGDSAMYLCASSSQTRPGQENTEAFFGQGTRLTVV.

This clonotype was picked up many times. The chain's CDR3 is CSVEDMVGGTEAFF. CDR3 nucleotide sequence: TGCAGCGTTGAAGATATGGTTGGGGGCACTGAAGCTTTCTTT. The rearrangement joins TRBV29-1 to TRBJ1-1; the D gene is possibly TRBD1 (5 bases). V lost 0 bases and J lost 4, with 12 bases in between. The CDR3 contains 14 residues. CDR1 and CDR2 (germline): SQVTM, ANQGSEA.

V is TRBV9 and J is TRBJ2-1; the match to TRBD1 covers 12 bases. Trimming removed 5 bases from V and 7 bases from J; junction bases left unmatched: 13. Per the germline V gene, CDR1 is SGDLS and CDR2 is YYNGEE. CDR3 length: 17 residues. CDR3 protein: CASSPKGGTGGRNEQFF. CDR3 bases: TGTGCCAGCAGTCCTAAGGGAGGGACAGGGGGCCGGAATGAGCAGTTCTTC.